The 20 T cell receptor beta chains below come from one sample, sequenced in a study of T cells expressing NK-cell markers. TCRdb derives one entry per CDR3 protein from the 5' RACE reads, leaving out DNA. Its table records about 460,000 distinct CDR3 sequences. Sequences were obtained from blood T cells: a sorted CD56 or NKG2C T cell subset, CD4+ or CD8+ T cells, or bulk PBMC T cells (not recorded which). The receptors originated from a woman between 50 and 59 years old in good health.

The genes are TRBV12-3 or TRBV12-4 and TRBJ1-4; TCRdb gives TRBD1 as the D gene, but with no DNA this cannot be confirmed. The CDR3 runs to 14 residues. CDR3 sequence reads: CASSVRGAGEKLFF.

V is TRBV4-1 and J is TRBJ2-7; without DNA, the TCRdb call of TRBD1 cannot be checked. The CDR3 is 16 residues long. Germline V gene sequence: CDR1 MGHRA, CDR2 YSYEKL. The chain's CDR3 is CASSQQGRPPLYEQYF.

The J gene is TRBJ1-3, the V gene TRBV20-1. CDR3 size: 15 residues. Germline V gene data show CDR1 as DFQATT and CDR2 as SNEGSKA (reference sequence). CDR3 in amino acids: CSARDQRTSGNTIYF.

The chain couples TRBV27 to TRBJ1-1. There are 13 residues in the CDR3. CDR1 is MNHEY, CDR2 SMNVEV, per germline (reference sequence). This chain's CDR3 is CASSLDLRTEAFF.

This chain joins TRBV2 and TRBJ1-1; the D call from TCRdb, TRBD1, cannot be confirmed without DNA. Germline values: CDR1 SNHLY, CDR2 FYNNEI. The CDR3 contains 13 residues. The CDR3 is CASGTEMNTEAFF.

V is TRBV24-1 and J is TRBJ2-1. The CDR3 covers 13 residues. The V gene's germline CDR1 is KGHDR and CDR2 SFDVKD. The CDR3 sequence: CATSGISSLEQFF.

The chain is built from TRBV12-3 or TRBV12-4 and TRBJ2-5; with no DNA, the TCRdb D assignment of TRBD1 cannot be verified. This CDR3 comprises 11 residues. CDR3 sequence reads: CASGAKGTQYF.

This rearrangement joins TRBV5-5 to TRBJ2-3; the TRBD1 assignment by TCRdb is unverifiable without DNA. Germline loops: CDR1 SGHKS, CDR2 YYEKEE (reference sequence). The CDR3 length is 14 residues. CDR3 protein: CASSLQAPGATQYF.

The chain is built from TRBV14 and TRBJ1-1; TCRdb's D gene call, TRBD1, goes unchecked for lack of DNA. The CDR3 is 14 residues long. Per the germline V gene, CDR1 is SGHDN and CDR2 is FVKESK. CDR3 sequence reads: CASSQVRGGTEAFF.

V gene TRBV20-1 combines with J gene TRBJ2-7; TCRdb's D call, TRBD1, is unchecked because there is no DNA. Germline CDR1 and CDR2: DFQATT and SNEGSKA (reference sequence). The CDR3 runs to 14 residues. The CDR3 loop reads CSARDSGRDYEQYF.

This chain joins TRBV12-3 or TRBV12-4 and TRBJ1-1. CDR3 length equals 14 residues. Here the CDR3 reads CASTLQVQGTEAFF.

V gene TRBV20-1 combines with J gene TRBJ2-3; TCRdb returns TRBD2, unconfirmable since there is no DNA. Germline V gene data show CDR1 as DFQATT and CDR2 as SNEGSKA (reference sequence). The CDR3 runs 14 residues. This chain's CDR3 is CSAPLAGLTDTQYF.

The gene calls are TRBV12-3 or TRBV12-4 and TRBJ2-3; as DNA is missing, the TRBD1 call by TCRdb cannot be tested. This CDR3 is built from 15 residues. The CDR3 reads CASSDTGIRTDTQYF.

The chain combines TRBV6-5 with TRBJ2-5. Germline V CDR1 and CDR2: MNHEY, SVGAGI. The CDR3 loop spans 12 amino acids. Here the CDR3 reads CASSSYQETQYF.

The V gene is TRBV6-1, the J gene TRBJ1-5; with no DNA, the TCRdb D assignment of TRBD1 cannot be verified. The V gene's germline CDR1 is MNHNS and CDR2 SASEGT. This CDR3 spans 15 amino acids. CDR3 loop: CASILDRRSNQPQHF.

The chain recombines TRBV5-1 with TRBJ2-7; TCRdb indicates TRBD1, and absent DNA this call remains unverified. This CDR3 comprises 13 residues. The germline gives CDR1 SGHRS, CDR2 YFSETQ. Here the CDR3 reads CASSSGTNYEQYF.

This chain's CDR3 is CASSPTRLDEQYF. V is TRBV7-6 and J is TRBJ2-7. CDR1 is SGHVS and CDR2 is FNYEAQ in the germline V gene. The CDR3 totals 13 residues.

The J gene is TRBJ1-2, the V gene TRBV27. Per germline, CDR1 MNHEY and CDR2 SMNVEV (reference sequence). The CDR3 consists of 13 residues. This CDR3 reads CASSLEPMGGYTF.

The gene calls are TRBV6-2 or TRBV6-3 and TRBJ1-3. Germline loops: CDR1 MNHEY, CDR2 SVGEGT. The CDR3 has 16 residues. The CDR3 loop is CASSWNPAFSGNTIYF.

The chain has TRBV3-1 and TRBJ1-2; TCRdb picks TRBD1, but there is no DNA to check that call. Germline V lookup: CDR1 LGHDT, CDR2 YNNKEL (reference sequence). The CDR3 consists of 12 residues. This CDR3 is CASSGTARGYTF.